Following are 24 T cell receptor beta chains from one sample sequenced in a study of T cells in Graves' hyperthyroidism and ophthalmopathy (dated by TCRdb to about 2019). Libraries came from multiplex PCR. The run used an Illumina HiSeq 2000. The TCR beta CDR3 regions were amplified from the RNA transcripts. The first round of RT-PCR for the TCR CDR3 was performed with the HTBI primer set and the Qiagen OneStep RT-PCR kit. Starting from the raw public reads, TCRdb applied fastp trimming at Q25, assembled clones with MiXCR and retained in-frame beta chains. Entries are consolidated by CDR3 protein sequence, retaining the most common genes and DNA. This sample gives approximately 370,000 distinct CDR3 sequences in total; about a sixth of them show up just once. Around a third of the sample rests with the top ten. The source material was blood. These receptor sequences come from a woman aged 25 to 39 with Graves' hyperthyroidism that later progressed to Graves' ophthalmopathy.

J is TRBJ1-1 and V is TRBV7-2; 8 positions agree with TRBD1. This CDR3 is 16 amino acids long. J lost 1 base, V lost 4 bases, and 8 bases had no gene match. Germline CDR1 and CDR2: SGHTA and FQGNSA. The CDR3: CASSYIPGQENTEAFF. The CDR3 bases are TGTGCCAGCAGCTACATCCCGGGACAGGAGAACACTGAAGCTTTCTTT.

Ten or more counts support this clonotype. The chain joins TRBV6-1 to TRBJ1-3, with D unresolved. There are 15 residues in the CDR3. V lost 9 bases, J lost 2 bases, and 17 bases lay in between. CDR1 is MNHNS, CDR2 SASEGT, per germline. CDR3 protein: CASSIKGSTGNTIYF. The CDR3 region has the DNA TGTGCCAGTAGCATAAAAGGCTCGACTGGAAACACCATATATTTT.

This clonotype occurred many times. This chain links TRBV27 with TRBJ2-5, with 9 bases that match TRBD2. Per germline, CDR1 MNHEY and CDR2 SMNVEV (reference sequence). The trim removed 8 bases at V and 4 bases at J, leaving 14 bases unmatched. The CDR3 runs 16 residues. Here the CDR3 DNA reads TGTGCCAGCTACTCGATGTTGCGGGGGGGCCGAGAGACCCAGTACTTC. As protein: CASYSMLRGGRETQYF.

The chain has TRBV6-6 and TRBJ1-1; tentative D call: TRBD1 (5 bases). The V gene's germline CDR1 is MNHNY and CDR2 SVGAGI (reference sequence). The CDR3 totals 16 residues. V lost 0 bases to trimming and J lost 0 bases, with 11 bases between them. The CDR3 region has the DNA TGTGCCAGCAGTTACTCGATAGGGGCGATGAACACTGAAGCTTTCTTT. It encodes CASSYSIGAMNTEAFF.

This clonotype has only a few counts. The chain is built from TRBV7-9 and TRBJ2-4; 9 nucleotides agree with TRBD2. The CDR3 covers 17 residues. Germline V lookup: CDR1 SEHNR, CDR2 FQNEAQ (reference sequence). The J segment lost 6 bases and the V segment lost 1 base, leaving 10 bases of the junction unmatched. CDR3 protein: CASSLVDSWREGNIQYF. CDR3 sequence (DNA): TGTGCCAGCAGCTTAGTCGACTCGTGGCGGGAGGGAAACATTCAGTACTTC.

Points on this clonotype: This could be a read error, since a much larger clone is one nucleotide away. The chain employs TRBV9 and TRBJ1-6, with D perhaps TRBD1 (5 bases). The ends were cut back, 2 bases at V and 4 bases at J, with 10 bases in the middle. There are 15 residues in the CDR3. From germline, CDR1 is SGDLS and CDR2 YYNGEE. DNA for the CDR3: TGTGCCAGCAGCGTCGGGACGGGTTATAATTCACCCCTCCACTTT. This sequence encodes CASSVGTGYNSPLHF.

The chain carries TRBV4-1 and TRBJ2-5, with TRBD2 matching 9 bases. Losses at the gene ends were 6 bases for V and 3 bases for J; bases not matched to a gene: 11. The V gene's germline CDR1 is MGHRA and CDR2 YSYEKL. The CDR3 is made up of 16 amino acids. The DNA of the CDR3 is TGCGCCAGCAGTCAGAGGCTAGCGGGATTGGAAGAGACCCAGTACTTC. Protein sequence: CASSQRLAGLEETQYF.

V and J are TRBV5-1 and TRBJ1-2; the match to TRBD1 covers 8 bases. V gave up 5 bases and J gave up 8 bases; unmatched junction bases: 8. The CDR3 is 13 residues long. CDR1 is SGHRS, CDR2 YFSETQ, per germline. The CDR3 loop reads CASRDRVVEGYTF. CDR3 sequence (DNA): TGCGCCAGCAGGGACAGGGTAGTAGAGGGCTACACCTTC.

This clonotype has at least ten counts. CDR3 region: CASSQVGGQGASEQYF. Here the CDR3 DNA reads TGTGCCAGCAGCCAAGTTGGGGGACAGGGGGCGTCCGAGCAGTACTTC. The chain combines TRBV3-1 with TRBJ2-7; TRBD1 aligns across 12 bases. Germline V CDR1 and CDR2: LGHDT, YNNKEL (reference sequence). The CDR3 spans 16 residues. The V gene end was trimmed by 1 base and the J gene end by 6 bases; junction bases not matched to a gene: 7.

This clonotype was counted at least ten times. The V and J genes are TRBV6-4 and TRBJ2-2; D is possibly TRBD1 (5 bases). Germline CDR1 and CDR2: MRHNA and SNTAGT. The CDR3 covers 14 residues. V was pared by 5 bases and J by 3 bases, with 10 bases between. CDR3 sequence (DNA): TGTGCCAGCAGTCCAGGGATGGACACCGGGGAGCTGTTTTTT. This codes for CASSPGMDTGELFF.

This clonotype showed up many times. V and J are TRBV6-1 and TRBJ1-1; TRBD1 agrees at 9 bases. Unmatched junction bases numbered 6, after V lost 4 bases and J lost 0 bases. The CDR3 runs to 16 residues. The germline gives CDR1 MNHNS, CDR2 SASEGT. The CDR3 nucleotides read TGTGCCAGCAGTGCCACCGGGACAGGGTTGAACACTGAAGCTTTCTTT. Protein sequence: CASSATGTGLNTEAFF.

The chain recombines TRBV2 with TRBJ2-7, with TRBD2 as a possible D gene (5 bases). Germline CDR1 and CDR2: SNHLY and FYNNEI. This CDR3 has 14 amino acids. The CDR3 spells CARSGRTQTYEQYV. Written as DNA, the CDR3 is TGTGCCAGAAGTGGTAGGACTCAGACCTACGAGCAGTACGTC.

This clonotype came up many times. V gene TRBV2 combines with J gene TRBJ2-2; maybe TRBD1 (6 bases). Germline V gene sequence: CDR1 SNHLY, CDR2 FYNNEI. Trimming cost V 1 base and J 7 bases, with 7 bases left between them. This CDR3 has 13 amino acids. CDR3 loop: CASSEGGGGELFF. The CDR3 DNA is TGTGCCAGCAGTGAAGGAGGGGGCGGGGAGCTGTTTTTT.

This clonotype was recorded many times. The V call is TRBV29-1, the J call TRBJ2-7; 9 bases align to TRBD2. The V and J ends lost 5 bases and 6 bases, in that order; junction bases with no gene match: 11. The CDR3 contains 14 residues. Germline V gene data show CDR1 as SQVTM and CDR2 as ANQGSEA. The CDR3 here is CSVSTGTSISEQYF. The CDR3 DNA follows: TGCAGCGTTTCAACCGGGACTAGCATCTCCGAGCAGTACTTC.

This clonotype was seen many times. The V and J genes are TRBV9 and TRBJ1-5, with D perhaps matching TRBD1 (5 bases). Per germline, CDR1 SGDLS and CDR2 YYNGEE. V was cut by 0 bases and J by 2 bases, with 6 bases left in between. The CDR3 contains 14 residues. The CDR3 sequence: CASSVGGGNQPQHF. Written as DNA, the CDR3 is TGTGCCAGCAGCGTAGGAGGGGGCAATCAGCCCCAGCATTTT. The entire variable domain, with the rest obtained from reference TRBV9 and TRBJ1-5, is as follows: DSGVTQTPKHLITATGQRVTLRCSPRSGDLSVYWYQQSLDQGLQFLIQYYNGEERAKGNILERFSAQQFPDLHSELNLSSLELGDSALYFCASSVGGGNQPQHFGDGTRLSIL.

This clonotype was counted many times. The V call is TRBV7-2, the J call TRBJ2-7, with D possibly matching TRBD2 (5 bases). Trimming left V 5 bases short and J 5 bases short, with 13 bases between. CDR1 is SGHTA, CDR2 FQGNSA, per germline. The CDR3 contains 13 residues. CDR3 protein: CASSPSYADEQYF. In nucleotides, the CDR3 is TGTGCCAGCAGCCCTAGCTATGCGGACGAGCAGTACTTC.

Note on this clonotype: A much larger clone differs by one base, so this may be a read error. The CDR3 is CASSLVPTSRDTDTQYF. In nucleotides, the CDR3 is TGTGCCAGCAGCTTAGTGCCCACTAGCCGAGACACAGATACGCAGTATTTT. The V call is TRBV7-9, the J call TRBJ2-3, with a tentative D call TRBD2 (6 bases). In germline, CDR1 is SEHNR, CDR2 FQNEAQ (reference sequence). The CDR3 spans 17 residues. V shed 1 base and J shed 2 bases, with 16 bases lying between them.

The CDR3 reads CASSLGWGQSYGYTF. In DNA, the CDR3 is TGCGCCAGCAGCTTGGGATGGGGACAGTCCTATGGCTACACCTTC. The chain joins TRBV5-1 to TRBJ1-2; TRBD1 matches 7 bases. Losses at the gene ends were 0 bases for V and 4 bases for J; bases not matched to a gene: 6. Germline loops: CDR1 SGHRS, CDR2 YFSETQ. The CDR3 contains 15 residues.

The chain recombines TRBV11-2 with TRBJ2-3; D remains ambiguous. The CDR3 length is 15 residues. The V gene's germline CDR1 is SGHAT and CDR2 FQNNGV. Between the trimmed V and J ends, which lost 2 bases and 5 bases, there was a span of 14 bases. The CDR3 region has the DNA TGTGCCAGCAGCTTAAGCTTCTCGACGGGAGATACGCAGTATTTT. The encoded protein is CASSLSFSTGDTQYF.

At least ten counts were recorded for this clonotype. The CDR3 nucleotides are TGTGCCAGCAGTCCCATACCTCGGGACAGTTGGCACCCAAACTATGGCTACACCTTC. Protein sequence: CASSPIPRDSWHPNYGYTF. The chain uses TRBV27 and TRBJ1-2; 7 bases line up with TRBD1. Germline V gene sequence: CDR1 MNHEY, CDR2 SMNVEV (reference sequence). This CDR3 spans 19 amino acids. V trimming: 5 bases; J trimming: 2 bases; junction bases outside the gene matches: 20.

At least ten counts were recorded for this clonotype. This chain joins TRBV24-1 and TRBJ2-2; a possible D gene is TRBD2 (7 bases). The CDR3 is 14 residues long. Trimming took 5 bases from V and 4 from J, leaving 10 bases between them. Looked up from germline, CDR1 is KGHDR and CDR2 is SFDVKD. The CDR3 protein is CATSVRGRTGELFF. In DNA form, the CDR3 reads TGTGCCACCAGTGTGCGGGGGCGCACCGGGGAGCTGTTTTTT.

This clonotype came up many times. This sequence joins TRBV6-2 or TRBV6-3 and TRBJ2-5, with D perhaps matching TRBD1 (8 bases). This CDR3 is built from 14 residues. V lost 8 bases and J 4 bases, leaving 17 bases between the germline ends. Germline V gene data show CDR1 as MNHEY and CDR2 as SVGEGT. The CDR3 coding sequence is TGTGCCAGCTACCTGGGGGGGACAGGAGAGACCCAGTACTTC. Translated, it gives CASYLGGTGETQYF.

The count of this clonotype is one. Given a much more abundant clone one base away, this may be a read error. V gene TRBV2 combines with J gene TRBJ1-4, with 9 bases identical to TRBD1. The germline gives CDR1 SNHLY, CDR2 FYNNEI. J gave up 16 bases and V 2 bases, and 8 bases lay outside the gene matches. CDR3 length: 13 amino acids. The CDR3 loop reads CASSEWTGVQPFF. The CDR3, as DNA: TGTGCCAGCAGTGAATGGACAGGGGTTCAACCGTTTTTT.

The gene calls are TRBV2 and TRBJ2-1; perhaps TRBD1 as D (6 bases). Germline CDR1 reads SNHLY; CDR2 reads FYNNEI. Deletions cut 6 bases from V and 14 bases from J, with 17 bases between. The length of the CDR3 is 12 residues. The CDR3 region has the DNA TGTGCCAGCAGGGGAAACAGGGTCCATGAGTTCTTC. It codes for CASRGNRVHEFF. Filled out from reference TRBV2 and TRBJ2-1, the complete variable domain reads EPEVTQTPSHQVTQMGQEVILRCVPISNHLYFYWYRQILGQKVEFLVSFYNNEISEKSEIFDDQFSVERPDGSNFTLKIRSTKLEDSAMYFCASRGNRVHEFFGPGTRLTVL.